A few counts support the clone carrying this T cell receptor (beta chain). Its target is unknown. The germline CDR1 and CDR2 sequences are SGHVS and FNYEAQ. The CDR3 extends over 15 amino acids. V dropped 4 bases and J dropped 4; count of bases not matched to a gene: 7. This entry comes from a study of vaccination and CD4 T cells after COVID-19. About the study: As control conditions, cultures were given either a CEFX pool serving as positive control, an HIV-1 Nef pool, or no peptide at all.

The Oncomine TCR Beta short-read assay was what sequenced the DNA obtained from cultured CD4+ T cells. MiXCR was run by TCRdb on the PCR reads, yielding one entry per CDR3 protein. The sample contains around 10,000 distinct CDR3 sequences, just over 60% of which appear only once. Treatment indicated: roughly 10-day PBMC culture with coronavirus spike peptide pools or control peptides (ViraFEST assay). The TCR was taken from a human donor who had recovered from COVID-19. The sample consisted of CD4+ T cells from blood, cultured in vitro. J is TRBJ1-3 and V is TRBV7-6; 7 nucleotides align to TRBD1. The CDR3 protein is CASSSMTGTGNTIYF. CDR3 in DNA: TGTGCCAGCAGCTCCATGACAGGGACAGGAAACACCATATATTTT.